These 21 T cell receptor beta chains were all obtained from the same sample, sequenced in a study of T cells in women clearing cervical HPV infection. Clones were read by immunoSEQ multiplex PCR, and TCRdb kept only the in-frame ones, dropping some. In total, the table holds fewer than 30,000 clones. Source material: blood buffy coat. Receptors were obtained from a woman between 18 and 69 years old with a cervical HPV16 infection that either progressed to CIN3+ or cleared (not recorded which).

The CDR3 reads CASSLRTGDNSPLHF. The CDR3 bases that were read are TGTGCCAGCAGCTTAAGGACAGGGGATAATTCACCC. The gene calls are TRBV11-2 and TRBJ1-6; 9 bases map to TRBD1. The read comes to an end 3 residues before the CDR3 does, leaving the germline J gene to fill in the end. The germline V gene encodes CDR1 SGHAT and CDR2 FQNNGV. Losses at the gene ends were 2 bases for V and 5 bases for J; bases not matched to a gene: 1. The CDR3 is made up of 15 amino acids.

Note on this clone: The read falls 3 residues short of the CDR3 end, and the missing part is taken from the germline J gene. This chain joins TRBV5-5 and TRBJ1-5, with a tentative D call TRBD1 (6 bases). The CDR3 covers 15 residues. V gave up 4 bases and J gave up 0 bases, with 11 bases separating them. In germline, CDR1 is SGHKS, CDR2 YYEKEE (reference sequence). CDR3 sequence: CASSKDSISNQPQHF. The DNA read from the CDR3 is TGTGCCAGCAGCAAGGACAGTATTAGCAATCAGCCC. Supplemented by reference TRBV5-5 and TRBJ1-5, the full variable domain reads DAGVTQSPTHLIKTRGQQVTLRCSPISGHKSVSWYQQVLGQGPQFIFQYYEKEERGRGNFPDRFSARQFPNYSSELNVNALLLGDSALYLCASSKDSISNQPQHFGDGTRLSIL.

Partial CDR3 DNA: TGCAGTCAAAGAATCCGGTTCCCCAGCGGGAGATTATCCTACGAG. It is translated as CSQRIRFPSGRLSYE. The complete CDR3 sequence is CSQRIRFPSGRLSYEQYF. The chain recombines TRBV20-1 with TRBJ2-7, with TRBD2 matching over 8 bases. The read gets to within 3 residues of the CDR3 end, and the germline J gene fills in the rest. The germline CDR1 and CDR2 sequences are DFQATT and SNEGSKA (reference sequence). J gave up 1 base and V 8 bases, and 22 bases lay outside the gene matches. The CDR3 has 18 residues.

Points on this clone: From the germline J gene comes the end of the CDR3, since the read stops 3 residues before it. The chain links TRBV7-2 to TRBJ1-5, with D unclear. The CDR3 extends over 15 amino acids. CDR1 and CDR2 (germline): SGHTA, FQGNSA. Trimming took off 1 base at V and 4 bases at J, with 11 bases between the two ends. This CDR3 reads CASSLVQQLNQPQHF. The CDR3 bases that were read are TGTGCCAGCAGCTTAGTTCAACAGCTTAATCAGCCC.

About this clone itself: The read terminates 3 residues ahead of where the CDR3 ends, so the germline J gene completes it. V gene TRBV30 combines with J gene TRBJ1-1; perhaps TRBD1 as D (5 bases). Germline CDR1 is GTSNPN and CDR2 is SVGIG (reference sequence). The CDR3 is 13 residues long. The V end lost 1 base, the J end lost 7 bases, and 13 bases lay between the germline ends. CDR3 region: CAWSARGGLEAFF. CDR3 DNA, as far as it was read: TGTGCCTGGAGTGCAAGGGGAGGGCTTGAA.

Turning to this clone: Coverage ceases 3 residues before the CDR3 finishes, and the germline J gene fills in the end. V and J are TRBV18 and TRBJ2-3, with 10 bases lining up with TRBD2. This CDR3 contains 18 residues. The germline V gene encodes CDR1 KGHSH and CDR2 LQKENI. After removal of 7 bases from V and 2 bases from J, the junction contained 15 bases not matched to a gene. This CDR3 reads CASFSQLAGTENTDTQYF. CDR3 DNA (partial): TGTGCCAGCTTTTCCCAACTAGCGGGGACCGAAAACACAGATACG.

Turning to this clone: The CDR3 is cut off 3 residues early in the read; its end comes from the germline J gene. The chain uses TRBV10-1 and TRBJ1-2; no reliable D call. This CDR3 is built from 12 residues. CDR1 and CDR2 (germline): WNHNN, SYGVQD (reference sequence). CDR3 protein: CASSTSTYDYTF. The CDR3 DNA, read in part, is TGCGCCAGTTCGACTAGTACCTACGAC.

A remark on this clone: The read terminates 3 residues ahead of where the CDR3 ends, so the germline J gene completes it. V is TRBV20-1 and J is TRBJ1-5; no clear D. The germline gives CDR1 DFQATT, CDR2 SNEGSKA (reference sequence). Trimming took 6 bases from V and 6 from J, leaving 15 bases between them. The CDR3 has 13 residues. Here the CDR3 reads CSAGAGSGQPQHF. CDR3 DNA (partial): TGCAGTGCAGGAGCAGGATCTGGTCAGCCC.

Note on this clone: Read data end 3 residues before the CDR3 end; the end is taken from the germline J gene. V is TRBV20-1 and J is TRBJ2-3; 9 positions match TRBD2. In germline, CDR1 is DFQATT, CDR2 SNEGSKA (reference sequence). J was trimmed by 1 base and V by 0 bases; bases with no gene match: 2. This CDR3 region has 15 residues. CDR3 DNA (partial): TGCAGTGCTAGAGATCGGACTAGCGGCACAGATACG. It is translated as CSARDRTSGTDT. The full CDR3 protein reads CSARDRTSGTDTQYF.

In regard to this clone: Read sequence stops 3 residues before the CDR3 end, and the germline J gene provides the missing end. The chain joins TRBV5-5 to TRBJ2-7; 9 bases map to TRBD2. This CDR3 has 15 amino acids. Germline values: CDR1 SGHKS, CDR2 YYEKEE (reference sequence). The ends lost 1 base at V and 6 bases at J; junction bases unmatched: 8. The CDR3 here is CASSLMIAGVPEQYF. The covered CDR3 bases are TGTGCCAGCAGCTTGATGATAGCGGGAGTTCCCGAG.

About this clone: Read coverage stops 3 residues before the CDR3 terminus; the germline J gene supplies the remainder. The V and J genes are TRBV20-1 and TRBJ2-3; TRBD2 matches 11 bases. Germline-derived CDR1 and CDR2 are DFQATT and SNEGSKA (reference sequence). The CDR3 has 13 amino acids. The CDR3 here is CSARELAGGTQYF. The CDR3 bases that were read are TGCAGTGCTAGAGAGCTAGCGGGAGGCACG.

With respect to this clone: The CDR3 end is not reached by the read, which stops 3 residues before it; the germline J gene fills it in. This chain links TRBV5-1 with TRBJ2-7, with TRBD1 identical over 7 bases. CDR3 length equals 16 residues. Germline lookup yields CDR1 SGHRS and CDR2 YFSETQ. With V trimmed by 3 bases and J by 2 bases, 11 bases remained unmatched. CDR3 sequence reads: CASSSQPRGSTYEQYF. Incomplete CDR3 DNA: TGCGCCAGCAGCTCCCAACCCAGGGGGTCGACCTACGAG. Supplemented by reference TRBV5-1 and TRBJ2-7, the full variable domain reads KAGVTQTPRYLIKTRGQQVTLSCSPISGHRSVSWYQQTPGQGLQFLFEYFSETQRNKGNFPGRFSGRQFSNSRSEMNVSTLELGDSALYLCASSSQPRGSTYEQYFGPGTRLTVT.

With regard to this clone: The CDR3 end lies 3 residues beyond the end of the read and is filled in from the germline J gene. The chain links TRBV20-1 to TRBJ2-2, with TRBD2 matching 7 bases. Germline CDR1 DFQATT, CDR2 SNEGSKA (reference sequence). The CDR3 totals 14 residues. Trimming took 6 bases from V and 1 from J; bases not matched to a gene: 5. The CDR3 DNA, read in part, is TGCAGTGCCATCCCGGGGGGGAACACCGGGGAG. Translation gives CSAIPGGNTGE. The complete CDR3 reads CSAIPGGNTGELFF.

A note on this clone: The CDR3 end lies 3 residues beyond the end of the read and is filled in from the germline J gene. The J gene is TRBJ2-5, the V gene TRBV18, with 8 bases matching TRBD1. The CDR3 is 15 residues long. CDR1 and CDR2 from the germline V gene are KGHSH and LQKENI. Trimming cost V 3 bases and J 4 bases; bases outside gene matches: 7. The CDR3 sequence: CASSPPRTGRETQYF. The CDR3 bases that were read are TGTGCCAGCTCACCCCCGCGGACAGGGCGAGAGACC.

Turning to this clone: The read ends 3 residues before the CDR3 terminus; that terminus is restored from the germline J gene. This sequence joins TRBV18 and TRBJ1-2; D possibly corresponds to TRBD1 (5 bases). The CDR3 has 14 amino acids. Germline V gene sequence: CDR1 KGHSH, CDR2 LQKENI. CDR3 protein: CASSSEEGPYDYTF. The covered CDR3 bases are TGTGCCAGCTCATCCGAAGAGGGGCCCTACGAC.

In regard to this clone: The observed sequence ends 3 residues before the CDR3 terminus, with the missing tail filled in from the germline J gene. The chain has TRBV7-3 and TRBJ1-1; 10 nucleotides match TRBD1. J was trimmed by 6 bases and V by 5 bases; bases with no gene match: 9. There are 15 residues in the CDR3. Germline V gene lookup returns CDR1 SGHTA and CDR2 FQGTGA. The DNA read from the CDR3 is TGTGCCAGCAGCCTATCCGGGACAGGGGTGGCTGAA. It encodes CASSLSGTGVAE. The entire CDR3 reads CASSLSGTGVAEAFF. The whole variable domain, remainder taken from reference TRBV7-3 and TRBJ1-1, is GAGVSQTPSNKVTEKGKYVELRCDPISGHTALYWYRQSLGQGPEFLIYFQGTGAADDSGLPNDRFFAVRPEGSVSTLKIQRTERGDSAVYLCASSLSGTGVAEAFFGQGTRLTVV.

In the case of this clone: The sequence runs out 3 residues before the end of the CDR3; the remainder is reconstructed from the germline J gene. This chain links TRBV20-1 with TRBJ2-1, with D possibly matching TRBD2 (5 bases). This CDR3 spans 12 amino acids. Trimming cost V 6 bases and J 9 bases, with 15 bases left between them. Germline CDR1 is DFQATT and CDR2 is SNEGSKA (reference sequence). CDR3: CSALPVGVEQFF. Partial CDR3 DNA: TGCAGTGCCCTACCGGTCGGGGTTGAG.

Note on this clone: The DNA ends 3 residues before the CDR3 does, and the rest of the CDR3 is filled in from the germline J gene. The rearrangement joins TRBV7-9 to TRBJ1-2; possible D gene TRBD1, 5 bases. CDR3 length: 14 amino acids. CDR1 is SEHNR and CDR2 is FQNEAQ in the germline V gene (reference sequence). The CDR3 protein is CASSLGGLKGGYTF. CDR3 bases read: TGTGCCAGCAGCTTAGGGGGCTTGAAGGGGGGC. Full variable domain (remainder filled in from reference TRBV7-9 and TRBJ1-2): DTGVSQNPRHKITKRGQNVTFRCDPISEHNRLYWYRQTLGQGPEFLTYFQNEAQLEKSRLLSDRFSAERPKGSFSTLEIQRTEQGDSAMYLCASSLGGLKGGYTFGSGTRLTVV.

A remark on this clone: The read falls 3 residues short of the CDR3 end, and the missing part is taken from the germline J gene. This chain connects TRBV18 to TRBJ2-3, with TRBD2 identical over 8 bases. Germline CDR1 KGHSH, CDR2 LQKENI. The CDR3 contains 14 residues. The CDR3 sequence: CASSPSGGDQPQYF. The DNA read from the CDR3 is TGTGCCAGCTCACCATCGGGGGGGGACCAGCCG.

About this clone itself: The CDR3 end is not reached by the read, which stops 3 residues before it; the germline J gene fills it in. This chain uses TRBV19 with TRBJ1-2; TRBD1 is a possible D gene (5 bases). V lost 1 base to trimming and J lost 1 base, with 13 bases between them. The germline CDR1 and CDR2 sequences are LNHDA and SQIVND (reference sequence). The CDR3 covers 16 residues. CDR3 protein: CASSIGSDTNNYGYTF. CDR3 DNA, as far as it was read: TGTGCCAGTAGTATAGGGTCGGACACTAATAACTATGGC.

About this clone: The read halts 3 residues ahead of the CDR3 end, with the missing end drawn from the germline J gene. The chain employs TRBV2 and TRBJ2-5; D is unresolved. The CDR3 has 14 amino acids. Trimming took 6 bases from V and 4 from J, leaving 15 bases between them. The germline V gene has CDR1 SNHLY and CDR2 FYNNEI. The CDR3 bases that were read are TGTGCCAGCAGATTCGCGATTTCGAGAGAGACC. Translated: CASRFAISRET. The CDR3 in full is CASRFAISRETQYF. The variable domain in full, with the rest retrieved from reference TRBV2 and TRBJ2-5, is EPEVTQTPSHQVTQMGQEVILRCVPISNHLYFYWYRQILGQKVEFLVSFYNNEISEKSEIFDDQFSVERPDGSNFTLKIRSTKLEDSAMYFCASRFAISRETQYFGPGTRLLVL.